Below, 25 T cell receptor beta chains from the same sample are listed, as sequenced in a study of graft-versus-host responses after intestinal transplantation. What these receptors recognize is not known. TCRdb's table, derived via immunoSEQ multiplex PCR, lists solely in-frame clones and lacks some. The sample contains around 100,000 clones, roughly 90% of which appear only once. Sequenced material: unstimulated CD4+ T cells sorted from spleen or lymph node cells, taken before transplant. Receptors were obtained from a human donor who was the organ donor for an intestinal transplant.

The chain links TRBV7-2 to TRBJ2-1; D not resolved. Germline V CDR1 and CDR2: SGHTA, FQGNSA. The CDR3 covers 11 residues. V lost 5 bases and J lost 13, with 12 bases in between. The CDR3 sequence: CASSPRGSQFF. The CDR3 bases are TGTGCCAGCAGCCCCCGTGGAAGTCAGTTCTTC.

J is TRBJ1-5 and V is TRBV6-5; 8 bases are shared with TRBD1. Germline lookup yields CDR1 MNHEY and CDR2 SVGAGI. This CDR3 has 13 amino acids. The junction had 4 bases not matched to a gene; V was cut back by 6 bases and J by 6 bases. The CDR3 DNA reads as TGTGCCAGCAGGACAGGGGACGCTCAGCCCCAGCATTTT. It yields the protein CASRTGDAQPQHF.

The chain couples TRBV5-5 to TRBJ2-3; D may be TRBD2 (6 bases). The V and J ends lost 4 bases and 4 bases respectively, with 19 bases between them. Looked up from germline, CDR1 is SGHKS and CDR2 is YYEKEE (reference sequence). CDR3 size: 16 residues. The CDR3 here is CASSAWTTPRPDTQYF. The CDR3 nucleotides read TGTGCCAGCAGCGCATGGACTACCCCCCGCCCAGATACGCAGTATTTT.

The chain is built from TRBV4-2 and TRBJ2-3; 11 bases match TRBD2. The CDR3 spans 17 residues. The V segment lost 0 bases and the J segment 6 bases; nucleotides outside the gene matches: 8. CDR1 is LGHNA and CDR2 is YNFKEQ in the germline V gene. For the CDR3, the DNA is TGTGCCAGCAGCCAAGAACTAGCGGGGGCCCTTAGGGATACGCAGTATTTT. As protein: CASSQELAGALRDTQYF.

CDR3 amino acids: CATSRDFYRTKGNYQPQHF. The CDR3 DNA reads TGTGCCACCAGCAGAGATTTTTACAGAACAAAGGGGAATTATCAGCCCCAGCATTTT. The chain recombines TRBV15 with TRBJ1-5, with a weak D call TRBD1 (5 bases). Germline values: CDR1 LNHNV, CDR2 YYDKDF (reference sequence). This CDR3 spans 19 amino acids. Trimming stripped 0 bases from V and 5 bases from J, with 23 bases between.

V and J are TRBV7-3 and TRBJ1-2; TRBD1 might be the D (6 bases). The CDR3 length is 19 residues. In germline, CDR1 is SGHTA, CDR2 FQGTGA. V was pared by 4 bases and J by 0 bases, with 24 bases between. Written as DNA, the CDR3 is TGTGCCAGCAGCTGGGGCCTTGGACAGCCAACCGGAGCTAACTATGGCTACACCTTC. It encodes CASSWGLGQPTGANYGYTF.

This sequence joins TRBV5-1 and TRBJ1-4, with D tentatively TRBD1 (5 bases). Trimming took 4 bases from V and 8 from J, leaving 18 bases between them. The CDR3 has 15 amino acids. Germline CDR1 SGHRS, CDR2 YFSETQ. DNA for the CDR3: TGCGCCAGCAGCAACCAAAGGGGACCGCTCGAAAAACTGTTTTTT. Its protein product is CASSNQRGPLEKLFF.

The chain recombines TRBV5-6 with TRBJ2-3; D is possibly TRBD2 (6 bases). V was pared by 3 bases and J by 4 bases, with 9 bases between. Per the germline V gene, CDR1 is SGHDT and CDR2 is YYEEEE. The CDR3 totals 13 residues. CDR3 sequence: CASSWDSADTQYF. In nucleotides, the CDR3 is TGTGCCAGCAGCTGGGACTCGGCAGATACGCAGTATTTT.

This clone came up a few times. This chain links TRBV7-2 with TRBJ1-2, with D unresolved. V lost 5 bases, J lost 1 base, and 8 bases lay in between. The CDR3 consists of 13 residues. CDR1 SGHTA and CDR2 FQGNSA come from the germline V gene. The CDR3 sequence is CASSIDGNYGYTF. The CDR3 DNA is TGTGCCAGCAGCATAGACGGTAACTATGGCTACACCTTC. Full variable domain (rest looked up from reference TRBV7-2 and TRBJ1-2): GAGVSQSPSNKVTEKGKDVELRCDPISGHTALYWYRQSLGQGLEFLIYFQGNSAPDKSGLPSDRFSAERTGGSVSTLTIQRTQQEDSAVYLCASSIDGNYGYTFGSGTRLTVV.

In this sample, this clone turned up a few times. The chain combines TRBV6-1 with TRBJ2-6; D is tentatively TRBD1 or TRBD2 (6 bases each). V gave up 10 bases and J gave up 2 bases, with 9 bases separating them. There are 13 residues in the CDR3. Per germline, CDR1 MNHNS and CDR2 SASEGT. CDR3 sequence reads: CATRGPGANVLTF. The CDR3 nucleotides are TGTGCCACCCGGGGGCCTGGGGCCAACGTCCTGACTTTC.

The rearrangement links TRBV5-6 to TRBJ1-5; D unresolved. This CDR3 spans 15 amino acids. The V end was cut by 1 base, the J end by 2 bases, with 10 bases between. Germline V gives CDR1 SGHDT, CDR2 YYEEEE. The CDR3 is CASSLWWGGNQPQHF. As DNA, the CDR3 is TGTGCCAGCAGCTTGTGGTGGGGTGGCAATCAGCCCCAGCATTTT.

The chain is built from TRBV7-3 and TRBJ2-1; D is perhaps TRBD1 (5 bases). CDR1 and CDR2 (germline): SGHTA, FQGTGA. The CDR3 consists of 14 residues. Between the trimmed V and J ends, which lost 7 bases and 9 bases, there was a span of 19 bases. The CDR3 DNA reads TGTGCCAGCACCTCAGGAGAAGGGGCAGGTGAGCAGTTCTTC. Translation gives CASTSGEGAGEQFF.

The V and J genes are TRBV28 and TRBJ1-5; D is undetermined. CDR3 length equals 15 residues. In germline, CDR1 is MDHEN, CDR2 SYDVKM. V shed 2 bases and J shed 6 bases, with 14 bases lying between them. CDR3 sequence (DNA): TGTGCCAGCAGTTTAGAGGGTGGGCCCCGTCAGCCCCAGCATTTT. Its protein is CASSLEGGPRQPQHF.

The rearrangement uses TRBV10-3 and TRBJ1-2, with D maybe TRBD1 (6 bases). V gave up 3 bases and J gave up 4 bases, with 12 bases separating them. The CDR3 has 14 residues. Germline CDR1 ENHRY, CDR2 SYGVKD. CDR3: CAISDGTPPYGYTF. DNA of the CDR3: TGTGCCATCAGTGATGGGACACCCCCCTATGGCTACACCTTC.

This chain connects TRBV6-5 to TRBJ2-3, with D possibly matching TRBD2 (7 bases). Germline V gene sequence: CDR1 MNHEY, CDR2 SVGAGI. The V end was cut by 7 bases, the J end by 6 bases, with 17 bases between. The CDR3 spans 14 residues. CDR3 sequence: CASTAGARGDTQYF. CDR3 DNA sequence: TGTGCCAGCACGGCGGGGGCCAGAGGGGATACGCAGTATTTT.

This chain uses TRBV10-3 with TRBJ1-6, with a weak D call TRBD1 (6 bases). This CDR3 contains 13 residues. The V gene lost 9 bases and the J gene lost 7 bases, with 13 bases spanning the gap. Germline V gives CDR1 ENHRY, CDR2 SYGVKD. CDR3 in DNA: TGTGCCATGCGGACAGCTGAAAATTCACCCCTCCACTTT. It specifies CAMRTAENSPLHF.

Only a few counts were recorded for this clone. The V call is TRBV10-1, the J call TRBJ1-2, with a tentative D call TRBD1 (6 bases). The CDR3 sequence is 13 residues long. Germline CDR1 reads WNHNN; CDR2 reads SYGVQD (reference sequence). The ends were cut back, 10 bases at V and 3 bases at J, with 15 bases in the middle. CDR3 in DNA: TGCGCCAAGTCAGGGGAATATTACTATGGCTACACCTTC. Translating gives CAKSGEYYYGYTF.

The rearrangement links TRBV7-9 to TRBJ1-2, with 8 bases matching TRBD1. This CDR3 comprises 14 residues. Per germline, CDR1 SEHNR and CDR2 FQNEAQ (reference sequence). Trimming took 5 bases from V and 5 from J; bases not matched to a gene: 7. The CDR3 reads CASSHTGGPYGYTF. The CDR3 coding sequence is TGTGCCAGCAGCCATACAGGGGGACCGTATGGCTACACCTTC. Full variable domain (outside the CDR3, taken from reference TRBV7-9 and TRBJ1-2): DTGVSQNPRHKITKRGQNVTFRCDPISEHNRLYWYRQTLGQGPEFLTYFQNEAQLEKSRLLSDRFSAERPKGSFSTLEIQRTEQGDSAMYLCASSHTGGPYGYTFGSGTRLTVV.

The chain recombines TRBV7-9 with TRBJ1-2; 9 nucleotides align to TRBD1. The V segment lost 1 base and the J segment 6 bases; nucleotides outside the gene matches: 9. This CDR3 is built from 16 residues. In germline, CDR1 is SEHNR, CDR2 FQNEAQ (reference sequence). The CDR3 coding sequence is TGTGCCAGCAGCTTAGAGCCGGGACAGGGTCTAAATGGCTACACCTTC. Protein product: CASSLEPGQGLNGYTF.

This sequence joins TRBV7-6 and TRBJ2-5, with TRBD1 identical over 9 bases. Germline values: CDR1 SGHVS, CDR2 FNYEAQ. This CDR3 comprises 15 residues. V trimming: 3 bases; J trimming: 8 bases; junction bases outside the gene matches: 10. CDR3 loop: CASSLQQGAPSTQYF. The CDR3 DNA follows: TGTGCCAGCAGCTTGCAACAGGGGGCTCCCTCTACCCAGTACTTC.

The chain combines TRBV4-1 with TRBJ2-7, with D unclear. V lost 4 bases and J 2 bases, leaving 15 bases between the germline ends. Germline CDR1 is MGHRA and CDR2 is YSYEKL. The CDR3 runs to 15 residues. CDR3: CASSPSWGTTYEQYF. The CDR3 nucleotides are TGCGCCAGCAGCCCTTCTTGGGGTACTACCTACGAGCAGTACTTC.

The chain recombines TRBV11-2 with TRBJ2-7, with 10 bases aligning to TRBD1. V lost 7 bases, J lost 1 base, and 10 bases stayed unmatched. The CDR3 extends over 16 amino acids. Germline lookup yields CDR1 SGHAT and CDR2 FQNNGV. CDR3 bases: TGTGCCAGCACCAGACAGGGGGCGATCAATTCCTACGAGCAGTACTTC. Amino acids: CASTRQGAINSYEQYF.

Written as DNA, the CDR3 is TGTGCCAGCAGTGGTGGGTTCCTCGGGCACGAGCAGTACTTC. Translating it yields CASSGGFLGHEQYF. This chain connects TRBV6-1 to TRBJ2-7; no reliable D call. Germline V CDR1 and CDR2: MNHNS, SASEGT. CDR3 length: 14 amino acids. V was pared by 4 bases and J by 5 bases, with 15 bases between.

V is TRBV28 and J is TRBJ2-2, with D perhaps TRBD1 (5 bases). CDR3 length: 16 amino acids. V dropped 1 base and J dropped 2 bases, with 11 bases sitting between them. Germline CDR1 and CDR2: MDHEN and SYDVKM. Written as DNA, the CDR3 is TGTGCCAGCAGTTTATTTACAGGCAGCAACACCGGGGAGCTGTTTTTT. Its translation is CASSLFTGSNTGELFF. The entire variable domain, with the rest obtained from reference TRBV28 and TRBJ2-2, is as follows: DVKVTQSSRYLVKRTGEKVFLECVQDMDHENMFWYRQDPGLGLRLIYFSYDVKMKEKGDIPEGYSVSREKKERFSLILESASTNQTSMYLCASSLFTGSNTGELFFGEGSRLTVL.

The chain joins TRBV11-2 to TRBJ2-7; no clear D. Between the trimmed V and J ends, which lost 3 bases and 2 bases, there was a span of 23 bases. Germline CDR1 reads SGHAT; CDR2 reads FQNNGV. The CDR3 loop spans 18 amino acids. DNA for the CDR3: TGTGCCAGCAGCTTTGGGTCCCCGGGCCTAACCACGACCTACGAGCAGTACTTC. Its protein is CASSFGSPGLTTTYEQYF. The whole variable domain, filled in from reference TRBV11-2 and TRBJ2-7, reads EAGVAQSPRYKIIEKRQSVAFWCNPISGHATLYWYQQILGQGPKLLIQFQNNGVVDDSQLPKDRFSAERLKGVDSTLKIQPAKLEDSAVYLCASSFGSPGLTTTYEQYFGPGTRLTVT.